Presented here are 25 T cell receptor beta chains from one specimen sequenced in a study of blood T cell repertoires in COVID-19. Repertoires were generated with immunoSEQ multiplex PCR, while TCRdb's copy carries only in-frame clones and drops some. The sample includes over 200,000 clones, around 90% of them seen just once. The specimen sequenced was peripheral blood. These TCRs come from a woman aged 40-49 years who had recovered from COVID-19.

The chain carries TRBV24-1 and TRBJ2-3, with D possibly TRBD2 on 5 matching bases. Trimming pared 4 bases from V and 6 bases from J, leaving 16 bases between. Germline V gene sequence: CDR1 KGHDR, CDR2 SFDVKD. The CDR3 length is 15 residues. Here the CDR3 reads CATSDRRGSVDTQYF. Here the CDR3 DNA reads TGTGCCACCAGTGACCGCCGAGGGTCAGTGGATACGCAGTATTTT.

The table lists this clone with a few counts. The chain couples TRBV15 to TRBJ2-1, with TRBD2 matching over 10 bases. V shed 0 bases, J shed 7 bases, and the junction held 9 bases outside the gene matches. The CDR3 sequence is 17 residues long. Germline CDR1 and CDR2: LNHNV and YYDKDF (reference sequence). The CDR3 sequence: CATSRDRGTSVTNEQFF. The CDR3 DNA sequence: TGTGCCACCAGCAGAGATAGGGGGACTAGCGTAACAAATGAGCAGTTCTTC.

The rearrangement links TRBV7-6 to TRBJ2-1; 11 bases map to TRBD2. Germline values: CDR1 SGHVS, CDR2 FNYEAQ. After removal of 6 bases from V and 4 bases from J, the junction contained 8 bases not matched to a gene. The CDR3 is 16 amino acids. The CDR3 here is CASRPIAGGGYNEQFF. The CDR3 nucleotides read TGTGCCAGCAGACCCATAGCGGGAGGGGGGTACAATGAGCAGTTCTTC.

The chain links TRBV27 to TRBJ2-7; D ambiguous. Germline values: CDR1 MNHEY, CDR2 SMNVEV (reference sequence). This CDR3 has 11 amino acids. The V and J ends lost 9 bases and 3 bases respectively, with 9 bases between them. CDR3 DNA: TGTGCCAGGAACTCGAGCTACGAGCAGTACGTC. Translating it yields CARNSSYEQYV.

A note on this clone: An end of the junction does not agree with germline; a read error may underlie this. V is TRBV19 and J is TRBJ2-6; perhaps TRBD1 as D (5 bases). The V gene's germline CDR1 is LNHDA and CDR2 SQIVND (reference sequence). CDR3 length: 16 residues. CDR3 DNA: TGTGCCAGTAGTCTAGGGGTTCCCTCTGGGGCCAACGTCCTAACTTTC. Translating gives CASSLGVPSGANVLTF. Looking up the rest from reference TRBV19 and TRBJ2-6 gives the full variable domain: DGGITQSPKYLFRKEGQNVTLSCEQNLNHDAMYWYRQDPGQGLRLIYYSQIVNDFQKGDIAEGYSVSREKKESFPLTVTSAQKNPTAFYLCASSLGVPSGANVLTFGAGSRLTVL.

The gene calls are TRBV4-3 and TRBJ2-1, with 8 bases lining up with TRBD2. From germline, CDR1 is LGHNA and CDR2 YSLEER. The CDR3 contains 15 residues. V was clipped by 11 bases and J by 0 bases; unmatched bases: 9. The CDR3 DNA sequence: TGCGCCCCTCCCAGCGGGGGAAGCTCCTACAATGAGCAGTTCTTC. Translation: CAPPSGGSSYNEQFF.

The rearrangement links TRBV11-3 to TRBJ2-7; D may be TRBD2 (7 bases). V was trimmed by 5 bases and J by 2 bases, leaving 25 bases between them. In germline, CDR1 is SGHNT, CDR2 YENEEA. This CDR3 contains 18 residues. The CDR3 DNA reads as TGTGCCAGCAGCCCCCGGGGGGCGACTAGGCCCTGGGCCTACGAGCAGTACGTC. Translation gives CASSPRGATRPWAYEQYV.

Written as DNA, the CDR3 is TGTGCCTGCCCGACAGGACCTAACTATGGCTACACCTTC. This sequence encodes CACPTGPNYGYTF. The J gene is TRBJ1-2, the V gene TRBV30, with TRBD1 as a possible D gene (6 bases). CDR3 length: 13 residues. Germline V gives CDR1 GTSNPN, CDR2 SVGIG (reference sequence). V lost 6 bases, J lost 0 bases, and 11 bases lay in between.

In nucleotides, the CDR3 is TGTGCCAGCAGTTACGCCCGGACAGGGACCACTGAAGCTTTCTTT. Amino acid sequence: CASSYARTGTTEAFF. J is TRBJ1-1 and V is TRBV6-2 or TRBV6-3, with TRBD1 matching 8 bases. The ends lost 2 bases at V and 4 bases at J; junction bases unmatched: 6. The germline V gene encodes CDR1 MNHEY and CDR2 SVGEGT. The CDR3 runs 15 residues.

The CDR3 DNA follows: TGTGCCAGCAGCTCGGTGAGTTCCTACGAGCAGTACTTC. Amino acid sequence: CASSSVSSYEQYF. The chain uses TRBV6-5 and TRBJ2-7; D gene uncertain. CDR1 is MNHEY, CDR2 SVGAGI, per germline. The CDR3 covers 13 residues. V was pared by 6 bases and J by 1 base, with 10 bases between.

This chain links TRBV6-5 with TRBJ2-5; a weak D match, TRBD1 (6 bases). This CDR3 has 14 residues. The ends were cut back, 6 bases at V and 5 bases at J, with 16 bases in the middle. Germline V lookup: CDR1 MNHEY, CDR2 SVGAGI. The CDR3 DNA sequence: TGTGCCAGCAGCAGGACAGACCGGAGGGAGACCCAGTACTTC. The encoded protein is CASSRTDRRETQYF.

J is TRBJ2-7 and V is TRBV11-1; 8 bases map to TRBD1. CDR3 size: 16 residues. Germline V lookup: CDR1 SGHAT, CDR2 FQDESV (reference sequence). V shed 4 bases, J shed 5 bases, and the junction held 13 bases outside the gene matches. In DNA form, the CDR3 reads TGTGCCAGCAGCTCCCCCCCAGGGACAGGTAGACACGAGCAGTACTTC. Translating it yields CASSSPPGTGRHEQYF. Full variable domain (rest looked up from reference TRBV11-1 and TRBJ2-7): EAEVAQSPRYKITEKSQAVAFWCDPISGHATLYWYRQILGQGPELLVQFQDESVVDDSQLPKDRFSAERLKGVDSTLKIQPAELGDSAMYLCASSSPPGTGRHEQYFGPGTRLTVT.

CDR3 protein: CAWSPPGTGSDTQYF. The CDR3 coding sequence is TGTGCCTGGAGTCCCCCCGGGACAGGGTCAGATACGCAGTATTTT. V and J are TRBV30 and TRBJ2-3, with TRBD1 matching 9 bases. Germline V gene data show CDR1 as GTSNPN and CDR2 as SVGIG (reference sequence). The CDR3 consists of 15 residues. V shed 2 bases, J shed 4 bases, and the junction held 7 bases outside the gene matches. Full variable domain (outside the CDR3, taken from reference TRBV30 and TRBJ2-3): SQTIHQWPATLVQPVGSPLSLECTVEGTSNPNLYWYRQAAGRGLQLLFYSVGIGQISSEVPQNLSASRPQDRQFILSSKKLLLSDSGFYLCAWSPPGTGSDTQYFGPGTRLTVL.

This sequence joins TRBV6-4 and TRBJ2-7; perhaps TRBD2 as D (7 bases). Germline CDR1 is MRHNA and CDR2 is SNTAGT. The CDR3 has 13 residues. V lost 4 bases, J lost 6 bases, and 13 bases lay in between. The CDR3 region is CASSVAGGREQYF. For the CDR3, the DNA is TGTGCCAGCAGTGTGGCCGGGGGGCGCGAGCAGTACTTC.

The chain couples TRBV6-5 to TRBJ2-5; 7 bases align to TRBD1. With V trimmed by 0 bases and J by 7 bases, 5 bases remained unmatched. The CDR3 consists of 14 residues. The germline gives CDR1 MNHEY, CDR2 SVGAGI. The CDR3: CASSYSDRVRTQYF. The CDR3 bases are TGTGCCAGCAGTTACTCAGACAGGGTGCGGACCCAGTACTTC.

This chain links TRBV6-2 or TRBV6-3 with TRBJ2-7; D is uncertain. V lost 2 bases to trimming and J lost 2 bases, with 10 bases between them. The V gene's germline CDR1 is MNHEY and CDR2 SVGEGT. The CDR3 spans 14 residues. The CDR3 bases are TGTGCCAGCAGTTACGTCGGCAGGACCTACGAGCAGTACTTC. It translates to CASSYVGRTYEQYF.

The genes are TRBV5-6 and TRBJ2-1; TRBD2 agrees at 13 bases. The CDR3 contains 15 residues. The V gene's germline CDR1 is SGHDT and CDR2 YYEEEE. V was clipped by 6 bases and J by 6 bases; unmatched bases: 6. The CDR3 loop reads CASTPGLAGPNEQFF. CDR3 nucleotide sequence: TGTGCCAGCACCCCGGGACTAGCGGGACCCAATGAGCAGTTCTTC.

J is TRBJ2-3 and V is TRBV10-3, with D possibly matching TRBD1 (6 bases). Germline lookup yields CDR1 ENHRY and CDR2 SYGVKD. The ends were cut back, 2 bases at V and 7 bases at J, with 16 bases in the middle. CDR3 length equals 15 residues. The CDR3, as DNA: TGTGCCATCAGTGAGGGGGGCACAGGACCCTATACGCAGTATTTT. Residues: CAISEGGTGPYTQYF.

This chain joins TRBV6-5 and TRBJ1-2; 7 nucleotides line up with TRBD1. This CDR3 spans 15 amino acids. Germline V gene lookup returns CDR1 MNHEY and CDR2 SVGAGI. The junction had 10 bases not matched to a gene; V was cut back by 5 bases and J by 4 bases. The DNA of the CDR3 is TGTGCCAGCAGTCCTCGACAGGGAGGTGGCTATGGCTACACCTTC. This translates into CASSPRQGGGYGYTF.

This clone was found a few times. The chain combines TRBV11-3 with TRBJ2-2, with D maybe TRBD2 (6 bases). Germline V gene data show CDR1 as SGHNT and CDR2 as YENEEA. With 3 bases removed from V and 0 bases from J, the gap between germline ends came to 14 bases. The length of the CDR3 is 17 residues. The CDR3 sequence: CASSFGGTSSNTGELFF. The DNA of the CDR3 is TGTGCCAGCAGCTTTGGAGGGACTTCTTCGAACACCGGGGAGCTGTTTTTT.

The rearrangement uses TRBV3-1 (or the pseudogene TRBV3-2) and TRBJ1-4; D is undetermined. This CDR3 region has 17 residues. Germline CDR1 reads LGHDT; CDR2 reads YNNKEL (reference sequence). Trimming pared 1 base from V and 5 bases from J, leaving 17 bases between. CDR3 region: CASSQVVPARRNEKLFF. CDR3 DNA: TGTGCCAGCAGCCAAGTTGTTCCTGCCAGGCGAAATGAAAAACTGTTTTTT.

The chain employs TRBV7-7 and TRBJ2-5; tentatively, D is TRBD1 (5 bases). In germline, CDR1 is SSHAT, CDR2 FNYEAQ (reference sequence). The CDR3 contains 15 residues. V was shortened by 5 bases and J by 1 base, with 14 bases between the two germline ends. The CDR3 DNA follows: TGTGCCAGCAGCCGAAGCTGGGGCCCCCAAGAGACCCAGTACTTC. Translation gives CASSRSWGPQETQYF.

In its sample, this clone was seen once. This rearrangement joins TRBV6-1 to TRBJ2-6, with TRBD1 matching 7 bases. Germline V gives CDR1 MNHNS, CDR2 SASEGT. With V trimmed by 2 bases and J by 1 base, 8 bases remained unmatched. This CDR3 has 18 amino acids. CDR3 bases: TGTGCCAGCAGTGAAAGAGGGGGCGGATCGTCTGGGGCCAACGTCCTGACTTTC. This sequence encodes CASSERGGGSSGANVLTF.

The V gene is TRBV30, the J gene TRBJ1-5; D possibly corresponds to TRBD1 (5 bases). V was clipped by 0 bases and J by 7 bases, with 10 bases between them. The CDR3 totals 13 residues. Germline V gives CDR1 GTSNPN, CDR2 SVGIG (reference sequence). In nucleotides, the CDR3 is TGTGCCTGGAGTGTCAGGGTCGGGCAGCCCCAGCATTTT. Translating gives CAWSVRVGQPQHF.

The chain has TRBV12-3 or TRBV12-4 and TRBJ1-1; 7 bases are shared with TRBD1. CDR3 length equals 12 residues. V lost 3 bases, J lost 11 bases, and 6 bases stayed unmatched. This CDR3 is CASSFEGAPAFF. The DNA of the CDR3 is TGTGCCAGCAGTTTTGAGGGGGCGCCGGCTTTCTTT.